Each of the 26 T cell receptor beta chains below was sequenced from the same sample in a study of blood T cell repertoires in COVID-19. The repertoire was sequenced with immunoSEQ multiplex PCR; TCRdb's copy has only in-frame clones and lacks some. Of around 360,000 clones listed, more than 75% are singletons. Material: PBMCs or T cells enriched from blood (not recorded which). These receptors were taken from a woman in her twenties or thirties who had recovered from COVID-19.

The chain couples TRBV7-9 to TRBJ2-7; 8 positions agree with TRBD1. CDR3 length equals 15 residues. With V trimmed by 2 bases and J by 7 bases, 10 bases remained unmatched. CDR1 and CDR2 (germline): SEHNR, FQNEAQ (reference sequence). In nucleotides, the CDR3 is TGTGCCAGCAGCTTATTGATGGGACAGGCCGCGGAGCAGTACTTC. Translating gives CASSLLMGQAAEQYF.

Only a few counts were recorded for this clone. J is TRBJ2-7 and V is TRBV7-6; possible D gene TRBD1, 6 bases. Germline V CDR1 and CDR2: SGHVS, FNYEAQ. The CDR3 contains 15 residues. V lost 4 bases and J 3 bases, leaving 16 bases between the germline ends. The CDR3 coding sequence is TGTGCCAGCAGCTCTCCCCCTACGGGACACTACGAGCAGTACTTC. It codes for CASSSPPTGHYEQYF. The whole variable domain, filled in from reference TRBV7-6 and TRBJ2-7, reads GAGVSQSPRYKVTKRGQDVALRCDPISGHVSLYWYRQALGQGPEFLTYFNYEAQQDKSGLPNDRFSAERPEGSISTLTIQRTEQRDSAMYRCASSSPPTGHYEQYFGPGTRLTVT.

The gene calls are TRBV5-1 and TRBJ2-1, with D uncertain. The CDR3 sequence is 14 residues long. Per germline, CDR1 SGHRS and CDR2 YFSETQ. Between the trimmed V and J ends, which lost 4 bases and 6 bases, there was a span of 14 bases. The CDR3 is CASSLNLLVNEQFF. The CDR3 DNA sequence: TGCGCCAGCAGCCTGAATCTCCTAGTCAATGAGCAGTTCTTC.

Here the CDR3 DNA reads TGCGCCAGCAGCGGTACAGGGCGCCGGTTTTTT. This codes for CASSGTGRRFF. The gene calls are TRBV5-1 and TRBJ2-2; TRBD1 might be the D (6 bases). The CDR3 spans 11 residues. The V end was cut by 4 bases, the J end by 16 bases, with 14 bases between. The germline V gene encodes CDR1 SGHRS and CDR2 YFSETQ.

V and J are TRBV28 and TRBJ2-7, with 8 bases aligning to TRBD2. The CDR3 sequence is 17 residues long. Germline V CDR1 and CDR2: MDHEN, SYDVKM. V lost 6 bases and J lost 1; bases outside the gene matches: 14. CDR3 sequence reads: CASSHTSAGVLSYEQYF. CDR3 coding DNA: TGTGCCAGCAGCCATACCTCAGCGGGAGTGCTGTCCTACGAGCAGTACTTC.

The chain links TRBV5-6 to TRBJ1-1; the D gene is possibly TRBD1 (6 bases). V lost 4 bases, J lost 1 base, and 8 bases lay in between. The CDR3 runs to 13 residues. Germline-derived CDR1 and CDR2 are SGHDT and YYEEEE. Written as DNA, the CDR3 is TGTGCCAGCAGCAGGGGGTCGAACACTGAAGCTTTCTTT. Protein sequence: CASSRGSNTEAFF.

V is TRBV6-5 and J is TRBJ2-7; 8 positions agree with TRBD1. The trim removed 4 bases at V and 7 bases at J, leaving 15 bases unmatched. The germline V gene has CDR1 MNHEY and CDR2 SVGAGI. This CDR3 has 16 residues. CDR3 DNA: TGTGCCAGCAGTTCCCCCACCCAGGGGGCTACATTTGAGCAGTACTTC. Translation gives CASSSPTQGATFEQYF.

The chain uses TRBV9 and TRBJ1-4; 10 bases are shared with TRBD1. V lost 0 bases to trimming and J lost 8 bases; unmatched junction nucleotides: 4. The CDR3 consists of 15 residues. CDR1 is SGDLS, CDR2 YYNGEE, per germline. In nucleotides, the CDR3 is TGTGCCAGCAGCGTAGGGGGACAGGGGAAGGAAAAACTGTTTTTT. It is translated as CASSVGGQGKEKLFF. Full variable domain (outside the CDR3, taken from reference TRBV9 and TRBJ1-4): DSGVTQTPKHLITATGQRVTLRCSPRSGDLSVYWYQQSLDQGLQFLIQYYNGEERAKGNILERFSAQQFPDLHSELNLSSLELGDSALYFCASSVGGQGKEKLFFGSGTQLSVL.

The chain combines TRBV2 with TRBJ2-2; TRBD2 is a possible D gene (6 bases). Germline assignment: CDR1 SNHLY and CDR2 FYNNEI. Trimming took 5 bases from V and 6 from J, leaving 10 bases between them. The CDR3 has 13 amino acids. The CDR3 here is CASSRESPGELFF. The CDR3 DNA is TGTGCCAGCAGTCGGGAGTCTCCCGGGGAGCTGTTTTTT.

As regards this clone: Other DNA sequences in the same sample also yield this CDR3. The genes are TRBV27 and TRBJ2-1; tentative D call: TRBD2 (5 bases). This CDR3 is built from 14 residues. Trimming pared 2 bases from V and 5 bases from J, leaving 10 bases between. Germline CDR1 MNHEY, CDR2 SMNVEV (reference sequence). As DNA, the CDR3 is TGTGCCAGCAGTTTACTAGCTTCAGACAATGAGCAGTTCTTC. It encodes CASSLLASDNEQFF.

V gene TRBV7-9 combines with J gene TRBJ1-1, with D hard to call. Trimming shortened V by 5 bases and J by 0 bases, and 10 bases separated the two germline ends. This CDR3 region has 14 residues. Germline CDR1 reads SEHNR; CDR2 reads FQNEAQ (reference sequence). CDR3 region: CASSPRVMNTEAFF. CDR3 sequence (DNA): TGTGCCAGCAGCCCCCGGGTGATGAACACTGAAGCTTTCTTT.

The V gene is TRBV27, the J gene TRBJ2-1; D may be TRBD2 (6 bases). The germline gives CDR1 MNHEY, CDR2 SMNVEV (reference sequence). There are 20 residues in the CDR3. The V end lost 6 bases, the J end lost 4 bases, and 31 bases lay between the germline ends. The DNA of the CDR3 is TGTGCCAGCAGACACTACCTGGGGCTAGCGAACCGCCTGACTTACAATGAGCAGTTCTTC. The encoded protein is CASRHYLGLANRLTYNEQFF.

The CDR3 DNA follows: TGTGCCAGCAGCGAGGACAGCTATAACACTGAAGCTTTCTTT. Protein: CASSEDSYNTEAFF. V usage is TRBV7-6 and J usage is TRBJ1-1, with a tentative D call TRBD1 (6 bases). Germline CDR1 is SGHVS and CDR2 is FNYEAQ. V lost 5 bases and J 2 bases, leaving 12 bases between the germline ends. There are 14 residues in the CDR3.

The gene calls are TRBV11-2 and TRBJ2-7, with a possible D match to TRBD1 (6 bases). Trimming left V 5 bases short and J 3 bases short, with 8 bases between. The germline CDR1 and CDR2 sequences are SGHAT and FQNNGV. The CDR3 is 12 amino acids. The CDR3 coding sequence is TGTGCCAGCAGCCACAGGGTCTACGAGCAGTACTTC. Translation: CASSHRVYEQYF. Variable domain in full (rest from reference TRBV11-2 and TRBJ2-7): EAGVAQSPRYKIIEKRQSVAFWCNPISGHATLYWYQQILGQGPKLLIQFQNNGVVDDSQLPKDRFSAERLKGVDSTLKIQPAKLEDSAVYLCASSHRVYEQYFGPGTRLTVT.

The chain links TRBV15 to TRBJ1-5; no firm D call. The CDR3 loop spans 14 amino acids. Germline lookup yields CDR1 LNHNV and CDR2 YYDKDF (reference sequence). Trimming cost V 9 bases and J 11 bases, with 23 bases left between them. Here the CDR3 reads CATSPTGSQSAQHF. The CDR3 DNA reads as TGTGCCACTTCACCGACGGGGTCCCAATCAGCCCAGCATTTT. Full variable domain (remainder filled in from reference TRBV15 and TRBJ1-5): DAMVIQNPRYQVTQFGKPVTLSCSQTLNHNVMYWYQQKSSQAPKLLFHYYDKDFNNEADTPDNFQSRRPNTSFCFLDIRSPGLGDTAMYLCATSPTGSQSAQHFGDGTRLSIL.

Notes on this clone: Other DNA sequences in the sample encode the same CDR3. This chain uses TRBV9 with TRBJ1-2, with D tentatively TRBD1 (6 bases). The germline V and J ends were trimmed by 0 bases and 0 bases, with 9 bases remaining between them. CDR3 length equals 15 residues. Germline V CDR1 and CDR2: SGDLS, YYNGEE. The CDR3 DNA follows: TGTGCCAGCAGCGTAGCGACAGGCCCTAACTATGGCTACACCTTC. Protein sequence: CASSVATGPNYGYTF.

Here the CDR3 DNA reads TGTGCCAGTCACTTTCGGACAGGCGTTGAAAAACTGTTTTTT. The encoded protein is CASHFRTGVEKLFF. The rearrangement joins TRBV19 to TRBJ1-4; 7 positions agree with TRBD1. Germline CDR1 reads LNHDA; CDR2 reads SQIVND (reference sequence). The CDR3 sequence is 14 residues long. V trimming: 8 bases; J trimming: 7 bases; junction bases outside the gene matches: 10.

V usage is TRBV19 and J usage is TRBJ2-2; D is undetermined. Per the germline V gene, CDR1 is LNHDA and CDR2 is SQIVND (reference sequence). V was pared by 5 bases and J by 6 bases, with 16 bases between. The CDR3 runs to 15 residues. The CDR3 is CASSPSYGPPGELFF. CDR3 DNA sequence: TGTGCCAGTAGTCCCAGTTATGGGCCACCCGGGGAGCTGTTTTTT. Variable domain in full (rest from reference TRBV19 and TRBJ2-2): DGGITQSPKYLFRKEGQNVTLSCEQNLNHDAMYWYRQDPGQGLRLIYYSQIVNDFQKGDIAEGYSVSREKKESFPLTVTSAQKNPTAFYLCASSPSYGPPGELFFGEGSRLTVL.

J is TRBJ1-1 and V is TRBV28, with D perhaps matching TRBD1 (6 bases). The V gene lost 6 bases and the J gene lost 8 bases, with 13 bases spanning the gap. The CDR3 loop spans 12 amino acids. Germline assignment: CDR1 MDHEN and CDR2 SYDVKM. The CDR3 coding sequence is TGTGCCAGCAGCCGGGGGGGGCGGGAAGCTTTCTTT. The encoded protein is CASSRGGREAFF. Complete variable domain (other parts from reference TRBV28 and TRBJ1-1): DVKVTQSSRYLVKRTGEKVFLECVQDMDHENMFWYRQDPGLGLRLIYFSYDVKMKEKGDIPEGYSVSREKKERFSLILESASTNQTSMYLCASSRGGREAFFGQGTRLTVV.

The chain is built from TRBV18 and TRBJ1-1; D unresolved. The CDR3 contains 13 residues. Germline-derived CDR1 and CDR2 are KGHSH and LQKENI. The V end lost 5 bases, the J end lost 1 base, and 8 bases lay between the germline ends. CDR3 residues: CASSTLANTEAFF. CDR3 nucleotides: TGTGCCAGCTCAACACTGGCGAACACTGAAGCTTTCTTT.

V and J are TRBV5-4 and TRBJ2-2, with 8 bases matching TRBD2. Germline loops: CDR1 SGHNT, CDR2 YYREEE (reference sequence). This CDR3 is built from 15 residues. J lost 3 bases, V lost 5 bases, and 6 bases had no gene match. The CDR3 DNA follows: TGTGCCAGCAGTCGGGGGGGCAGGGACACCGGGGAGCTGTTTTTT. It is translated as CASSRGGRDTGELFF.

The V and J genes are TRBV6-5 and TRBJ1-5; maybe TRBD1 (5 bases). Germline CDR1 MNHEY, CDR2 SVGAGI. V was clipped by 4 bases and J by 7 bases, with 14 bases between them. There are 14 residues in the CDR3. DNA of the CDR3: TGTGCCAGCAGTTTAGACAGAGCTAACCAGCCCCAGCATTTT. Its translation: CASSLDRANQPQHF.

The J gene is TRBJ1-1, the V gene TRBV12-3 or TRBV12-4; the D gene is possibly TRBD1 (6 bases). The CDR3 loop spans 13 amino acids. V lost 5 bases and J 4 bases, leaving 11 bases between the germline ends. In nucleotides, the CDR3 is TGTGCCAGCAGTCTACAGGGACCCACTGAAGCTTTCTTT. This sequence encodes CASSLQGPTEAFF.

This clone was observed a few times. The V and J genes are TRBV7-2 and TRBJ2-3; 8 bases map to TRBD2. The CDR3 totals 14 residues. Trimming removed 3 bases from V and 3 bases from J; junction bases left unmatched: 2. CDR1 and CDR2 from the germline V gene are SGHTA and FQGNSA. The CDR3 DNA reads TGTGCCAGCAGCTTTTTAGCGGGGACAGATACGCAGTATTTT. This encodes CASSFLAGTDTQYF.

This chain uses TRBV21-1 with TRBJ2-7; the tabulated D call, TRBD1, remains unverified against the DNA. TRBV21-1 is shown as a pseudogene. CDR3 size: 13 residues. The DNA for the CDR3 is TGTGCCAGCAGCTGGGGGCCAAGCTACGAGCAGTACTTC. Translated: CASSWGPSYEQYF.

V usage is TRBV29-1 and J usage is TRBJ2-7, with TRBD2 matching over 8 bases. V gave up 7 bases and J gave up 3 bases; unmatched junction bases: 8. Germline V gene data show CDR1 as SQVTM and CDR2 as ANQGSEA. The CDR3 is 13 amino acids. The CDR3 protein is CSARGGEDYEQYF. The CDR3 region has the DNA TGCAGCGCCCGGGGGGGGGAAGACTACGAGCAGTACTTC.